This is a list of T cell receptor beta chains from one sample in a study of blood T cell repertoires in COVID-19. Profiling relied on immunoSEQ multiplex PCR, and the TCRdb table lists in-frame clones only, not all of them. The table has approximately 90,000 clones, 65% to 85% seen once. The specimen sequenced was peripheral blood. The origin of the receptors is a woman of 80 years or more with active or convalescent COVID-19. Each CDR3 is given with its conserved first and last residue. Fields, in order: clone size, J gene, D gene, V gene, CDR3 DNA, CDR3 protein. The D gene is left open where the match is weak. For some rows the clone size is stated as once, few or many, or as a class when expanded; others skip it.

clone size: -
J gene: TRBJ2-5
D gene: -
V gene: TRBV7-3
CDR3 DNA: TGTGCCAGCAGCTTAACCAGGGAAGAGACCCAGTACTTC
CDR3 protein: CASSLTREETQYF

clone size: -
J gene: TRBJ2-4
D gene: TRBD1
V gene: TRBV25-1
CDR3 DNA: TGTGCCAGCAGTGAACCTCCGGGGACAGGCAAAAACATTCAGTACTTC
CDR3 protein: CASSEPPGTGKNIQYF

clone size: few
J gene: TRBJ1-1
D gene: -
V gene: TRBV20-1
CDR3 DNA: TGCAGTGCTTCTACCTACGAAGCTTTCTTT
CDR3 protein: CSASTYEAFF

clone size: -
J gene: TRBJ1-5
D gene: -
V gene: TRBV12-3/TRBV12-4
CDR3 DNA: TGTGCCAGCAGTTTATCGTCTCAGCCCCAGCATTTT
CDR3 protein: CASSLSSQPQHF

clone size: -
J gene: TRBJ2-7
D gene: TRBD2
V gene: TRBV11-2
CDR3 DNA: TGTGCCAGCAGCTTAGATCGGGGAATAGCGGGACCTTACGAGCAGTACTTC
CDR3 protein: CASSLDRGIAGPYEQYF

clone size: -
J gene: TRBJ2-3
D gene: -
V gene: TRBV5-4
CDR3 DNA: TGTGCCAGCAGCTTTTCGGCCAGGGGAGACCCAGATACGCAGTATTTT
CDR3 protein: CASSFSARGDPDTQYF

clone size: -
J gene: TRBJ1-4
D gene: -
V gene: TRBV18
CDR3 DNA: TGTGCCAGCTCACCAAGACAGTTGGGGCAAGCTAATGAAAAACTGTTTTTT
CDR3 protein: CASSPRQLGQANEKLFF

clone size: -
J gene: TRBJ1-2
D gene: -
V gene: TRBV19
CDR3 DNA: TGTGCCAGTAGTATAGATTCGGTCGGTTATGGCTACACCTTC
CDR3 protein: CASSIDSVGYGYTF

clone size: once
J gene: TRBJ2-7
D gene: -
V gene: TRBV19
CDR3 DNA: TGTGCCAGTAGTACCGCGACAGTACGAGGATACGAGCAGTACTTC
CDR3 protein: CASSTATVRGYEQYF

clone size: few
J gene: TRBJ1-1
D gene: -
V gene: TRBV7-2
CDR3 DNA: TGTGCCAGCAGCTTAAACCTCAGAGGTGAAGCTTTCTTT
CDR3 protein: CASSLNLRGEAFF

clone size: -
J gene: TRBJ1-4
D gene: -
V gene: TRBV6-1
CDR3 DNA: TGTGCCAGCAGTGAAGGGCTGACTAATGAAAAACTGTTTTTT
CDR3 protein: CASSEGLTNEKLFF

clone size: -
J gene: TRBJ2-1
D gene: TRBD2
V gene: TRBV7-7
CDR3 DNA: TGTGCCAGCAGCTTATCTGCGGGGGTTTTTAACAATGAGCAGTTCTTC
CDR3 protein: CASSLSAGVFNNEQFF

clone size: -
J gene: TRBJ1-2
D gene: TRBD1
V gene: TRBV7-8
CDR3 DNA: TGTGCCAGCAGCGCCGGGACAGGGGCCTATGGCTACACCTTC
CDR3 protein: CASSAGTGAYGYTF

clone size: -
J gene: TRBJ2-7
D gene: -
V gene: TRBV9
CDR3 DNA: TGTGCCAGCAGCGCACAACGCTACGAGCAGTACTTC
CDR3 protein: CASSAQRYEQYF

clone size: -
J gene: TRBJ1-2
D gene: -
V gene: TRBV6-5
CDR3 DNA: TGTGCCAGCAGCGCGTCGCCAGGGGTAAAAGGCTACACCTTC
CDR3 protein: CASSASPGVKGYTF

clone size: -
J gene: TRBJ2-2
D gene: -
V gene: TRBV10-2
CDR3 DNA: TGCGCCAGCAGTGCTGGACAGTGGGGCACCGGGGAGCTGTTTTTT
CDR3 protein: CASSAGQWGTGELFF

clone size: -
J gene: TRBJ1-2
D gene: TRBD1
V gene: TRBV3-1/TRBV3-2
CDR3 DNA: TGTGCCAGCAGCCAAATAATGGACAGGGAAGGCTACACCTTC
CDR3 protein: CASSQIMDREGYTF

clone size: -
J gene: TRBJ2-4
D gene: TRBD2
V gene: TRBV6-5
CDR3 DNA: TGTGCCAGCAGTTACCGAGCGGGGGGACCTAGCATTCAGTACTTC
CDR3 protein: CASSYRAGGPSIQYF

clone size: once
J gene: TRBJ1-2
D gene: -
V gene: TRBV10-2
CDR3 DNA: TGCGCCAGCAGCCCACAGGGTTCCGGCTACACCTTC
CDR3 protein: CASSPQGSGYTF

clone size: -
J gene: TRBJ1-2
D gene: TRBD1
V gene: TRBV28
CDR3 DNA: TGTGCCAGCATTGTCGGGACAGGCGGAGTTCTCACCTTC
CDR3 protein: CASIVGTGGVLTF

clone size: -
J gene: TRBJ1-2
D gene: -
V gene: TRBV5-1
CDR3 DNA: TGCGCCAGCAGCACCGAGGGGACTTCGGCGGGCTACACCTTC
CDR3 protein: CASSTEGTSAGYTF

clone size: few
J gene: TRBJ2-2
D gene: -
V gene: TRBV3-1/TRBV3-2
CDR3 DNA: TGTGCCAGCGGCGGACTCACCGGGGAGCTGTTTTTT
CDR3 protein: CASGGLTGELFF

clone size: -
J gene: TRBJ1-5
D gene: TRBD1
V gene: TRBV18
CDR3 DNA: TGTGCCAGCTCACCGACAGGGGGGATGAGTTATCAGCCCCAGCATTTT
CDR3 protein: CASSPTGGMSYQPQHF

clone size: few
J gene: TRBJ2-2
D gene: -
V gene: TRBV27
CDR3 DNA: TGTGCCAGCAGTCCCAGTCGACTGGTCAGGGAGCTGTTTTTT
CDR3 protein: CASSPSRLVRELFF

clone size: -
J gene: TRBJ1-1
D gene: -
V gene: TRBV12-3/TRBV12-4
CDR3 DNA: TGTGCCAGCAGTTTTGGTCCCAGCACTGAAGCTTTCTTT
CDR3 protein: CASSFGPSTEAFF

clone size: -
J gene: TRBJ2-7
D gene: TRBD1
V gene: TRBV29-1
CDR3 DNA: TGCAGCGCGCTCGTAGGGACAGGAGTCGGCGAGCAGTACTTC
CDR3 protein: CSALVGTGVGEQYF

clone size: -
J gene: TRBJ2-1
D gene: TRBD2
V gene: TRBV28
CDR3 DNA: TGTGCCAGCAGTTTCTCCGGGAGGGCTAATGAGCAGTTCTTC
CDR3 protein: CASSFSGRANEQFF

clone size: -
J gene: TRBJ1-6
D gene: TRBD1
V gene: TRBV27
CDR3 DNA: TGTGCCAGCAGACCCTGGACAGGGGCCTCACCCCTCCACTTT
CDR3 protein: CASRPWTGASPLHF

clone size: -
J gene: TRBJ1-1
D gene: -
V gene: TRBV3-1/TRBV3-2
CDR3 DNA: TGTGCCAGCAGCCATCGTTGGGAGGGCACTGAAGCTTTCTTT
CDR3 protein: CASSHRWEGTEAFF